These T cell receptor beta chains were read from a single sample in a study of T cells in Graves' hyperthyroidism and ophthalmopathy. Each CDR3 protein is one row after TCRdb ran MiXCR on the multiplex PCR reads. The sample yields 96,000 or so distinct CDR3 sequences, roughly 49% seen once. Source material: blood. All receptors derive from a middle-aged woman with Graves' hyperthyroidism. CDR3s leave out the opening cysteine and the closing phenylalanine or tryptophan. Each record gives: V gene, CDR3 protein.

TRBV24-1,ATSDFGPTGELF
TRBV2,ASSVRAANTGELF
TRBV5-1,ASSLVRGSKY
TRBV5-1,ASSQEGAGPYEQY
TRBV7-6,ASTLRAGDTEAF
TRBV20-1,SALARTGGDGGQPQH
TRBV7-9,ASRRQDGYT
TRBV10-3,AIARGGANVLT
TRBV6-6,ASSLSGGQGATGLNTIY
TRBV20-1,SARVKWTASYSGNTIY
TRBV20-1,SASVGNEYQETQY
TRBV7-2,ASSTRGQGYGYT
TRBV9,ASSPSGTETYEQY
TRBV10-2,ASSESSIVDEQY
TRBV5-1,ASSFGQGATGLNTIY
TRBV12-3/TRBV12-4,ASSEGGLAGANVLT
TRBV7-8,ASSISQY
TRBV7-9,ASSLSVEQETQY
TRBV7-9,AWSARRGLSYEQY
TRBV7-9,ASSSRPGGASGTQY
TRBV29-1,SQQTGRETQY
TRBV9,ASSGRGLESYGQY
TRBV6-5,ASSSVAGGTYEQY
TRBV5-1,ASSYRDSQETQY
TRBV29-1,SVGTFQETQY
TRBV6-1,ASSWGGRLSYEQY
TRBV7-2,ASSLWQGQETQH
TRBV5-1,ASSPNSPGVGETQY
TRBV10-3,AIRGQGRSYEQY
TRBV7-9,ASSRGARGYT
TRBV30,AWSVDEDYGYT
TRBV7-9,ASSLGDELFYGYT
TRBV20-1,SAAAGYYEH
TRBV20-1,SAITGGYGYT
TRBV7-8,ACGGKGHSNTEAF
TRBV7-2,ASSPGLYGYT
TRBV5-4,ASSSRTSGSYEQY
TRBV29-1,SVIYPGAIETQY
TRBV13,ASSVEQGAGNTIY
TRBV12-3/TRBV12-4,ASSWDPHQPQH
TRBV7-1,ASSSRAGTGGYQETQY
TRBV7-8,ASSLGSSGNRGAF
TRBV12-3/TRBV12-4,ASSTGANTGELF
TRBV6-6,ASSATILLNEKLF
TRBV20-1,SAKQGWTQY
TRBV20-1,SATGTSSGNTIY
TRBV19,ASRRSGEDQPQH
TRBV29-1,SVGTSQETQY